The TCR beta chain under discussion was sequenced for a study of T cell responses to AZD1222 COVID-19 vaccine. Study information: Some second doses came at about 4 weeks and others at about 12 weeks; these were pooled. Study outcomes and limitations: White British donors predominated, females outnumbered males, and clonal diversity was possibly underestimated. Of the AZD1222 recipients, only 5 to 7 were seropositive at baseline. Across the whole spike, CD4 TCRs peaked at regions 160-218 and 743-854.

Profiled with immunoSEQ multiplex PCR; TCRdb holds only in-frame clones, not every one. The data show some 85,000 clones, 87% seen once. The CDR3 is 13 residues long. Germline loops: CDR1 SGDLS, CDR2 YYNGEE. With 3 bases clipped from V and 4 bases from J, the junction kept 2 bases outside the gene matches. As to this clone: Its antigen is not known. At the DNA level, this CDR3 is encoded by other sequences in the same sample as well.

The sequence derives from an adult in good health. This specimen was peripheral blood, taken on day 0 of AZD1222 vaccination. The chain uses TRBV9 and TRBJ1-1; 8 nucleotides agree with TRBD1. CDR3 protein: CASSEGTGTEAFF. The DNA of the CDR3 is TGTGCCAGCAGCGAGGGGACAGGCACTGAAGCTTTCTTT.